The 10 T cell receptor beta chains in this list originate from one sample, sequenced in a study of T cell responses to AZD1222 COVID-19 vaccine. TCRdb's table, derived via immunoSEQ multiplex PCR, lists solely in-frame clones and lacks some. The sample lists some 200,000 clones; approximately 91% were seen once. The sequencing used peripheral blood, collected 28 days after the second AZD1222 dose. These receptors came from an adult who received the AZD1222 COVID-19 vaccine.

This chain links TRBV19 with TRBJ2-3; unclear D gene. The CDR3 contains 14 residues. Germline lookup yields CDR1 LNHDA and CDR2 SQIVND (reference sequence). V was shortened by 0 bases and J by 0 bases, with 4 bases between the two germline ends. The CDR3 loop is CASSIDRSTDTQYF. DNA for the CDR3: TGTGCCAGTAGTATAGACAGAAGCACAGATACGCAGTATTTT. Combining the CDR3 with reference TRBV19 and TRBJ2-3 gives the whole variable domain DGGITQSPKYLFRKEGQNVTLSCEQNLNHDAMYWYRQDPGQGLRLIYYSQIVNDFQKGDIAEGYSVSREKKESFPLTVTSAQKNPTAFYLCASSIDRSTDTQYFGPGTRLTVL.

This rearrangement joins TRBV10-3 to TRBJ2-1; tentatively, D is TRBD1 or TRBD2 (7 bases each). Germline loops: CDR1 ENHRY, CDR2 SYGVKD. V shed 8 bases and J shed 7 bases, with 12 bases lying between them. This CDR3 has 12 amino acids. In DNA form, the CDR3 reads TGTGCCATCCAGGGGGGGGGTAATGAGCAGTTCTTC. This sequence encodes CAIQGGGNEQFF.

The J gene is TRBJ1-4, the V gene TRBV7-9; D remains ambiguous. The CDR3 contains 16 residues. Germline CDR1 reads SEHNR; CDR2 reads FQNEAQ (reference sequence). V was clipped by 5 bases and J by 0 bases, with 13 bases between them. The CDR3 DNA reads TGTGCCAGCAGCCGTACCGGGTCCTCAACTAATGAAAAACTGTTTTTT. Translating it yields CASSRTGSSTNEKLFF.

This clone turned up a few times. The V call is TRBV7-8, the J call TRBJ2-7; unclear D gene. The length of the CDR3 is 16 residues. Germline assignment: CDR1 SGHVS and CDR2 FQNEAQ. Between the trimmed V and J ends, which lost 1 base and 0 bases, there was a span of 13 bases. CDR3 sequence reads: CASSLEYGLSSYEQYF. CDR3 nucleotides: TGTGCCAGCAGCTTAGAGTATGGGCTTAGCTCCTACGAGCAGTACTTC. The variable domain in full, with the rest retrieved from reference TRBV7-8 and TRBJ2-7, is GAGVSQSPRYKVAKRGQDVALRCDPISGHVSLFWYQQALGQGPEFLTYFQNEAQLDKSGLPSDRFFAERPEGSVSTLKIQRTQQEDSAVYLCASSLEYGLSSYEQYFGPGTRLTVT.

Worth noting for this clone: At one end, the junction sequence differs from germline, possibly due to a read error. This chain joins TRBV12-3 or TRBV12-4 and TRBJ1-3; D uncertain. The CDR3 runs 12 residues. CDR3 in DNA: TGTGCCAGCAGTTTAACTGGGAACACCATATATTTT. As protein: CASSLTGNTIYF.

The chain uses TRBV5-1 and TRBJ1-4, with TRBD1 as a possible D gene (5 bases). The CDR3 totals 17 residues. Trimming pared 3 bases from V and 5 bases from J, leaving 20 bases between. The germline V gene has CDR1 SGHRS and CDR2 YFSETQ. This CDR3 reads CASSWGVGPIPNEKLFF. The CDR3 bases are TGCGCCAGCAGCTGGGGTGTGGGGCCGATACCAAATGAAAAACTGTTTTTT.

The CDR3 protein is CASSTGTSGSNEQFF. As DNA, the CDR3 is TGCGCCAGCAGCACGGGGACTAGCGGAAGTAATGAGCAGTTCTTC. The chain uses TRBV5-1 and TRBJ2-1; the match to TRBD2 covers 11 bases. CDR3 length: 15 residues. The V segment lost 4 bases and the J segment 7 bases; nucleotides outside the gene matches: 7. In germline, CDR1 is SGHRS, CDR2 YFSETQ.

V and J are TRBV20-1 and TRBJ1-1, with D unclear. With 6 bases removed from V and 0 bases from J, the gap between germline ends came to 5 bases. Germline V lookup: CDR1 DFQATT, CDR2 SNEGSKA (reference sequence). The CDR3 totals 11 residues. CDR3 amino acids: CSAVMNTEAFF. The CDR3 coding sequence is TGCAGTGCCGTGATGAACACTGAAGCTTTCTTT.

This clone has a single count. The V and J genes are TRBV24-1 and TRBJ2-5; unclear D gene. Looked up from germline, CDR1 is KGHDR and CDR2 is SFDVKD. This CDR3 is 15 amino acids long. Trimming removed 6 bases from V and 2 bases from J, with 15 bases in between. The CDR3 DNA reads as TGTGCCACCAGTAGTAGAATCGGGTCACAAGAGACCCAGTACTTC. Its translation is CATSSRIGSQETQYF.

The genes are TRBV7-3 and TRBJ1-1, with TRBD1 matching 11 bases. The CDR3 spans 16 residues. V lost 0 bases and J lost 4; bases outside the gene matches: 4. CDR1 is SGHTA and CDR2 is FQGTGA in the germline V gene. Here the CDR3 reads CASSLTRTGGITEAFF. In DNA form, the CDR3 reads TGTGCCAGCAGCTTAACGAGGACAGGGGGCATCACTGAAGCTTTCTTT. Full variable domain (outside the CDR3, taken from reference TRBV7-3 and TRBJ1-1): GAGVSQTPSNKVTEKGKYVELRCDPISGHTALYWYRQSLGQGPEFLIYFQGTGAADDSGLPNDRFFAVRPEGSVSTLKIQRTERGDSAVYLCASSLTRTGGITEAFFGQGTRLTVV.